Below, one TCR beta chain is given with its context. Individuals having autoimmune disease history or systemic immunosuppression were not enrolled. The timepoints at which blood was sampled were baseline, cycle 4 day 1, and cycle 7 day 1. Per germline, CDR1 LNHDA and CDR2 SQIVND (reference sequence). Trimming took off 7 bases at V and 1 base at J, with 16 bases between the two ends. The length of the CDR3 is 15 residues. This entry comes from a study of OX40 agonist ivuxolimab in advanced cancers. Study-wide background: Ivuxolimab was administered intravenously to patients at 0.01 to 10 mg/kg every 2 weeks.

Here immunoSEQ multiplex PCR was the method, and the copy in TCRdb shows in-frame clones only, minus some. The sample consists of roughly 50,000 clones, about 86% of them appearing once. The sequencing here drew on CD4+ or CD8+ T cells sorted from blood, taken in a trial of the OX40 agonist ivuxolimab. The sequence was collected from an adult with an advanced solid tumor such as melanoma, head and neck, liver or kidney cancer. The chain carries TRBV19 and TRBJ1-1; D might be TRBD1 (5 bases). Here the CDR3 DNA reads TGTGCCAGTACCAGATGGGGGAGGAGGAACACTGAAGCTTTCTTT. It encodes CASTRWGRRNTEAFF.